The source of this TCR beta chain is a study of blood T cells in healthy people across ages. V lost 1 base and J 10 bases, leaving 11 bases between the germline ends. The CDR3 is 14 amino acids. Looked up from germline, CDR1 is SGHDN and CDR2 is FVKESK. The study's findings and limits: TCR beta diversity correlated strongly with naive T cell percentage. TCR beta diversity, measured per million T cells, fell in a roughly linear way with age.

PCR was performed a second time for roughly 7 to 12 cycles using a sample-barcoded 5' primer and a J-beta primer mix. A single record per CDR3 protein comes from TCRdb applying MiXCR to the 5' RACE reads. The sample yields about 730,000 distinct CDR3 sequences, approximately 39% seen once. Points on this clonotype: Its antigen is not known.

In terms of origin and age, donors were healthy Caucasian individuals from Russia aged about 6 to 90. The origin of this receptor is a woman aged 60-70 years in good health. Sequencing input: blood. This chain connects TRBV14 to TRBJ1-6; tentatively, D is TRBD1 (5 bases). This CDR3 reads CASSQAGPGSPLHF. Written as DNA, the CDR3 is TGTGCCAGCAGCCAAGCAGGGCCCGGGTCACCCCTCCACTTT.